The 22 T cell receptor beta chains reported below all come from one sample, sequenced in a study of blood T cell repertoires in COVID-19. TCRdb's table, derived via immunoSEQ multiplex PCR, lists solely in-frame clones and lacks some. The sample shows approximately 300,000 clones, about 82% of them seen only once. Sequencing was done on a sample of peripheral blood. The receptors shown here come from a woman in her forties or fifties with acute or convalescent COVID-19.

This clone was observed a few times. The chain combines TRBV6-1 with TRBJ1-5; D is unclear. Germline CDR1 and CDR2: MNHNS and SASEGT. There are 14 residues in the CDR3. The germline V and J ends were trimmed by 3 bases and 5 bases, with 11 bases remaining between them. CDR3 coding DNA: TGTGCCAGCAGTGAGGTAACTCCGTATCAGCCCCAGCATTTT. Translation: CASSEVTPYQPQHF.

The CDR3 sequence is CASSVARLAGIPNTGELFF. The CDR3 coding sequence is TGTGCCAGCAGCGTAGCCAGACTAGCGGGAATACCGAACACCGGGGAGCTGTTTTTT. The chain employs TRBV9 and TRBJ2-2; 11 nucleotides match TRBD2. J lost 0 bases, V lost 0 bases, and 7 bases had no gene match. The CDR3 runs to 19 residues. The germline gives CDR1 SGDLS, CDR2 YYNGEE.

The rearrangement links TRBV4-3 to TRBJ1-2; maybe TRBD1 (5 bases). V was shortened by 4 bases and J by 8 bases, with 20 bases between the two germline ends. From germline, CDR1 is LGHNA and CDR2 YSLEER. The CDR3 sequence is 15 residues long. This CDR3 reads CASSLLGQGGPGYTF. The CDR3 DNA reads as TGCGCCAGCAGCCTATTAGGGCAGGGCGGACCGGGCTACACCTTC.

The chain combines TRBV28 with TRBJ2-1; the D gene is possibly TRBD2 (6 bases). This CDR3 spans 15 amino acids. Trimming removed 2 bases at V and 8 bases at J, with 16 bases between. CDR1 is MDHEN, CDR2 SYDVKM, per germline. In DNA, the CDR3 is TGTGCCAGCAGTTTACCTGGGACTCCCAACGATGAGCAGTTCTTC. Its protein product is CASSLPGTPNDEQFF. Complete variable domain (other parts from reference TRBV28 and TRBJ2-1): DVKVTQSSRYLVKRTGEKVFLECVQDMDHENMFWYRQDPGLGLRLIYFSYDVKMKEKGDIPEGYSVSREKKERFSLILESASTNQTSMYLCASSLPGTPNDEQFFGPGTRLTVL.

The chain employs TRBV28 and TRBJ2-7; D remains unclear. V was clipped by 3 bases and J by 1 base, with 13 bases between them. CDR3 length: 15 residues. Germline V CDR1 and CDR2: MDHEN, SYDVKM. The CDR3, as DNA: TGTGCCAGCAGTTTTCGACAAATTGGGTCCTACGAGCAGTACTTC. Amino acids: CASSFRQIGSYEQYF.

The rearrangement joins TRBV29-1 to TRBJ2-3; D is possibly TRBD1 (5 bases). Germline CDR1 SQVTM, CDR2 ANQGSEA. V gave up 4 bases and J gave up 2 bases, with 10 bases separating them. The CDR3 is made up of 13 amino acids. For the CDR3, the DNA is TGCAGCGTTGGAGCCAGGGCCACAGATACGCAGTATTTT. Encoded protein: CSVGARATDTQYF.

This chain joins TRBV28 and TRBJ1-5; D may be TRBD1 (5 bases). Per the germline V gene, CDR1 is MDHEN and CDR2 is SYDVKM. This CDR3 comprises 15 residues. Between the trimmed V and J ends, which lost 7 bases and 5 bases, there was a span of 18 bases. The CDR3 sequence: CASKRTSPPDQPQHF. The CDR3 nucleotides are TGTGCCAGCAAGAGGACATCCCCCCCGGATCAGCCCCAGCATTTT.

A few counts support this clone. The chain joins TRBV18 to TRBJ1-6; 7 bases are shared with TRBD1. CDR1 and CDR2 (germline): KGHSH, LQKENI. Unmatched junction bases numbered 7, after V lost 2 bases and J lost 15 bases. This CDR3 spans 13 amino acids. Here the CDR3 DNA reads TGTGCCAGCTCACCATCAGGGGACAGTAACCTCCACTTT. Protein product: CASSPSGDSNLHF. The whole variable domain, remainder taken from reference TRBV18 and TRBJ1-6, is NAGVMQNPRHLVRRRGQEARLRCSPMKGHSHVYWYRQLPEEGLKFMVYLQKENIIDESGMPKERFSAEFPKEGPSILRIQQVVRGDSAAYFCASSPSGDSNLHFGNGTRLTVT.

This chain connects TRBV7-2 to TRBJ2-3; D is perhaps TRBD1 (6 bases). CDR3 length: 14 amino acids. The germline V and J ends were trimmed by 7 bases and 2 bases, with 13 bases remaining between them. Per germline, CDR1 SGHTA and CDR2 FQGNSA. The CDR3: CASNLDSLTDTQYF. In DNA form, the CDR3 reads TGTGCCAGCAATCTGGACAGCCTCACAGATACGCAGTATTTT. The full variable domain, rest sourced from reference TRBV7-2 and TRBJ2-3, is GAGVSQSPSNKVTEKGKDVELRCDPISGHTALYWYRQSLGQGLEFLIYFQGNSAPDKSGLPSDRFSAERTGGSVSTLTIQRTQQEDSAVYLCASNLDSLTDTQYFGPGTRLTVL.

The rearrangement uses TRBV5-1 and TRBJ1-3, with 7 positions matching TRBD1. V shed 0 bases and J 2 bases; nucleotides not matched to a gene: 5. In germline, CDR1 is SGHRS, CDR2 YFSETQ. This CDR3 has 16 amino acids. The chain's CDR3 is CASSLDPGGPGNTIYF. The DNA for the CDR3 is TGCGCCAGCAGCTTGGACCCAGGGGGGCCTGGAAACACCATATATTTT.

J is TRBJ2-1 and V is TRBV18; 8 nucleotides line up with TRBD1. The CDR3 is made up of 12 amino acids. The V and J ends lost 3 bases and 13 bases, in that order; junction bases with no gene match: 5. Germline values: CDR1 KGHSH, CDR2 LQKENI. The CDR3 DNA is TGTGCCAGCTCACCTTTACAGGGGGGTCAGTTCTTC. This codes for CASSPLQGGQFF.

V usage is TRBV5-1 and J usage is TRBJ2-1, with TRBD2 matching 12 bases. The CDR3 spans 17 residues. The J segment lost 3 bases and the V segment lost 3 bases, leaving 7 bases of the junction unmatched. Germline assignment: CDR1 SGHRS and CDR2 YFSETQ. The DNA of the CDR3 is TGCGCCAGCAGCTCGAGACTAGCGGGAGCTTACTACAATGAGCAGTTCTTC. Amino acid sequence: CASSSRLAGAYYNEQFF. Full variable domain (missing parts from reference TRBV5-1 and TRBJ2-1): KAGVTQTPRYLIKTRGQQVTLSCSPISGHRSVSWYQQTPGQGLQFLFEYFSETQRNKGNFPGRFSGRQFSNSRSEMNVSTLELGDSALYLCASSSRLAGAYYNEQFFGPGTRLTVL.

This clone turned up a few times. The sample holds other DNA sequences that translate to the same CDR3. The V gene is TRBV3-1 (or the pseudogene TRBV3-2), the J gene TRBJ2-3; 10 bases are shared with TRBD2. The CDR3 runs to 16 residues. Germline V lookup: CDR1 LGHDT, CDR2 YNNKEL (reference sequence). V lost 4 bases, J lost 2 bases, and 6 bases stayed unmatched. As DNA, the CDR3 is TGTGCCAGCAGCCCCAGGACTAGCGGCCCCACAGATACGCAGTATTTT. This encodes CASSPRTSGPTDTQYF.

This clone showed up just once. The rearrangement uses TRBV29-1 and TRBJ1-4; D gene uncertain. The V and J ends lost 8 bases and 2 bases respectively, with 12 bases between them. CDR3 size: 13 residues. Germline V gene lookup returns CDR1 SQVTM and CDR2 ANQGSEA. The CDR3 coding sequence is TGCAGCACCATAGGAGCGACTAATGAAAAACTGTTTTTT. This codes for CSTIGATNEKLFF.

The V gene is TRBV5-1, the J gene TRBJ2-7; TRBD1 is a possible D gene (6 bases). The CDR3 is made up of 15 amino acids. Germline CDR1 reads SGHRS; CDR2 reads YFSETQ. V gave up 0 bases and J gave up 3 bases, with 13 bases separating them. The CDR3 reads CASSLETGHYYEQYF. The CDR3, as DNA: TGCGCCAGCAGCTTGGAAACGGGACACTACTACGAGCAGTACTTC.

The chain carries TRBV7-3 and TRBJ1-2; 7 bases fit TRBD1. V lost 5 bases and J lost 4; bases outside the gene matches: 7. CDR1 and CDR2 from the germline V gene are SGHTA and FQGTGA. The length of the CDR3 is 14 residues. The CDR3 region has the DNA TGTGCCAGCAGCGCCACCACAGGGGCCTATGGCTACACCTTC. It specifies CASSATTGAYGYTF.

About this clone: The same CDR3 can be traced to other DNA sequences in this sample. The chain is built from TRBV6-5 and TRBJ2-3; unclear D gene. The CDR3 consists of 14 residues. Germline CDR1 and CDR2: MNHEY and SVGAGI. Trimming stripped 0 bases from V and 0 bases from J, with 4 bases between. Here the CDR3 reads CASSYSRSTDTQYF. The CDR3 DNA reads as TGTGCCAGCAGTTACTCCAGAAGCACAGATACGCAGTATTTT.

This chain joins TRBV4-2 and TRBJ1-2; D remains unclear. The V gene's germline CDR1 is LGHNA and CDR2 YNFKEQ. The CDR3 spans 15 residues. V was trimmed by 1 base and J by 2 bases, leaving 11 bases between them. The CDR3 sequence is CASSQGVDKNYGYTF. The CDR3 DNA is TGTGCCAGCAGCCAAGGGGTTGACAAAAACTATGGCTACACCTTC.

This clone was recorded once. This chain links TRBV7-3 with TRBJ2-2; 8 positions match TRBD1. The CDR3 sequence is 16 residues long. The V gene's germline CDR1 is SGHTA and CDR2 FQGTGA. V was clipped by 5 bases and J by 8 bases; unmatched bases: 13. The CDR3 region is CASSPQIPGGGGELFF. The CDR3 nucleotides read TGTGCCAGCAGCCCCCAAATCCCAGGGGGCGGGGGGGAGCTGTTTTTT.

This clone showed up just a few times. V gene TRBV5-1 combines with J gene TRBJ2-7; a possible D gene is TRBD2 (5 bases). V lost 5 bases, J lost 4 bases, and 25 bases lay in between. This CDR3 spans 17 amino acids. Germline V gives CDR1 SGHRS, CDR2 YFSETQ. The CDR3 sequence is CASRRILASGKGYEQYF. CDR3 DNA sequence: TGCGCCAGCAGACGTATTCTAGCCTCCGGTAAAGGATACGAGCAGTACTTC.

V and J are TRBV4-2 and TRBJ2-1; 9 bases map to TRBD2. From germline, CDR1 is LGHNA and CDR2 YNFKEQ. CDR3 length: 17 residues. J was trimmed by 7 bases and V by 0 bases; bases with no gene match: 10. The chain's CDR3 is CASSQEVGTSIRNEQFF. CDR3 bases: TGTGCCAGCAGCCAAGAGGTCGGGACTAGCATTCGGAATGAGCAGTTCTTC.

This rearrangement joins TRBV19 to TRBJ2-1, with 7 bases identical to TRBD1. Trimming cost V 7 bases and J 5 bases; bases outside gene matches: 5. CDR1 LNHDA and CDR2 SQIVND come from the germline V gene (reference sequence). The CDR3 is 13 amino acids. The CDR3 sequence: CASTWGQHNEQFF. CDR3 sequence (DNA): TGTGCCAGTACCTGGGGACAGCACAATGAGCAGTTCTTC.